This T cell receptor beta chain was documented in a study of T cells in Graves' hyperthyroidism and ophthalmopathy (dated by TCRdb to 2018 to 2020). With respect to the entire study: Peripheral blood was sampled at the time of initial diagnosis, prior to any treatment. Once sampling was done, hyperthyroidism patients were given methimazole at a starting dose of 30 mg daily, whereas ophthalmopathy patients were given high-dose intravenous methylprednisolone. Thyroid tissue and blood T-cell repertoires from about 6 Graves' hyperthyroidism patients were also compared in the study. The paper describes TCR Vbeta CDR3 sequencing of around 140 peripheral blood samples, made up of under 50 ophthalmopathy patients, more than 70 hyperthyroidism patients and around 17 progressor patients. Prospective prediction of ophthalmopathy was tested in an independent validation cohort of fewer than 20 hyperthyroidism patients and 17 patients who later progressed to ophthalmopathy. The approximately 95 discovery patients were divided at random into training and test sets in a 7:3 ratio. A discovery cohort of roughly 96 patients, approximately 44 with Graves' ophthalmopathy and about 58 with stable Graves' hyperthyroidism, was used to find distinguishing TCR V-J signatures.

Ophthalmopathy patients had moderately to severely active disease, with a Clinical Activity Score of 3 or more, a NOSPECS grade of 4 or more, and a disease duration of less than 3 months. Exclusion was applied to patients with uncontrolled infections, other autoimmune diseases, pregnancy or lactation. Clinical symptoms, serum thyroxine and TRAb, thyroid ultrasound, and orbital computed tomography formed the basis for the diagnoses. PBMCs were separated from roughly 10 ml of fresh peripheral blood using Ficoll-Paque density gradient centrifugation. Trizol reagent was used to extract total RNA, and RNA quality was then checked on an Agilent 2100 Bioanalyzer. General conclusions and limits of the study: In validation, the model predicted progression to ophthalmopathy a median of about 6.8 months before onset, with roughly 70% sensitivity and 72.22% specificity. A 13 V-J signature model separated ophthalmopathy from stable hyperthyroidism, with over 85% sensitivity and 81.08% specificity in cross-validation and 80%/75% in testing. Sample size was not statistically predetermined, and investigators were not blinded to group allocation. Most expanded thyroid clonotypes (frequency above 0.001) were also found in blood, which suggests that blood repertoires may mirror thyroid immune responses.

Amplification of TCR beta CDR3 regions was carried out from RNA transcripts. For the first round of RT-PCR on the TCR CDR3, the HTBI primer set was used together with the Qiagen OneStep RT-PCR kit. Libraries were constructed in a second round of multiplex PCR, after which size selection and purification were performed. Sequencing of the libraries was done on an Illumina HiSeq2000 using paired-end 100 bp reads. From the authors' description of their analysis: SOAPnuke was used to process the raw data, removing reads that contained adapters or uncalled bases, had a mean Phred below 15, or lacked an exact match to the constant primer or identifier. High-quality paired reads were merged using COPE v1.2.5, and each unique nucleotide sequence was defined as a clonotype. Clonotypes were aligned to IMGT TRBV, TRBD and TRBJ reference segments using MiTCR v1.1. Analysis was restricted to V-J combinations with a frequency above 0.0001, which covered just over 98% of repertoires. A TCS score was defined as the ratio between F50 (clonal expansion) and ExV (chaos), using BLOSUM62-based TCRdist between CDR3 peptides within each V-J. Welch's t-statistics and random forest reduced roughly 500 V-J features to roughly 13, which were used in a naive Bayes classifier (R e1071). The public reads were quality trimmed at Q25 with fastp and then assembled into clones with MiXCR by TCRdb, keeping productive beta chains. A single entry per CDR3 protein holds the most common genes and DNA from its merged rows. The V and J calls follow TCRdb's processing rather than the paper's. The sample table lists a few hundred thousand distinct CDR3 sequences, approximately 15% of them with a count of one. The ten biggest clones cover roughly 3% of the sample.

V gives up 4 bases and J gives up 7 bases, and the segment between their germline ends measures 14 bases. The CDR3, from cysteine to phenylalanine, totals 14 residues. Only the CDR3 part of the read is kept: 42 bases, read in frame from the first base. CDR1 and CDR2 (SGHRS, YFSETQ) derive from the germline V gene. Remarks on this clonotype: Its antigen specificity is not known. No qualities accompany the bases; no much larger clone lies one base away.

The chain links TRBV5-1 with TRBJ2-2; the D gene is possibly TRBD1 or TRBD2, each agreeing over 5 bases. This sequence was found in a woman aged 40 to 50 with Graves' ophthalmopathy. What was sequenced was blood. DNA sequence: TGCGCCAGCAGCCACGGGACCGACCTCGGGGAGCTGTTTTTT. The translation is CASSHGTDLGELFF.